The next 31 T cell receptor beta chains were all read from a single sample in a study of T cells in Graves' hyperthyroidism and ophthalmopathy (dated by TCRdb to between 2018 and 2021). Library preparation used multiplex PCR. Sequencing was performed on an Illumina HiSeq 2000. The TCR beta CDR3 regions were amplified from the RNA transcripts. The first round of RT-PCR for the TCR CDR3 was performed with the HTBI primer set and the Qiagen OneStep RT-PCR kit. Through fastp at Q25 and MiXCR, TCRdb rebuilt clones from the public reads, retaining in-frame beta chains. Identical CDR3 proteins give one entry, which carries the most common genes and DNA. The sample table shows under 400,000 distinct CDR3 sequences, and 16% are seen once. Around 34% of the sample is in the top ten clones. The source material was blood. The source is a man aged 30-40 years with Graves' hyperthyroidism.

This clonotype has at least ten counts. This rearrangement joins TRBV2 to TRBJ1-5, with TRBD1 matching over 7 bases. J gave up 5 bases and V 5 bases, and 6 bases lay outside the gene matches. Germline V gives CDR1 SNHLY, CDR2 FYNNEI. The CDR3 runs to 14 residues. CDR3 bases: TGTGCCAGCAGTTACCTAACAGGGGATCAGCCCCAGCATTTT. This translates into CASSYLTGDQPQHF.

The chain links TRBV6-2 or TRBV6-3 to TRBJ2-1; 14 nucleotides match TRBD2. Germline CDR1 MNHEY, CDR2 SVGEGT. Trimming took 6 bases from V and 12 from J; bases not matched to a gene: 1. The CDR3 is made up of 12 amino acids. The CDR3 protein is CASSGTSGRQFF. The CDR3 DNA follows: TGTGCCAGCAGCGGGACTAGCGGGAGGCAGTTCTTC.

The chain has TRBV10-3 and TRBJ1-2, with unresolved D. The germline CDR1 and CDR2 sequences are ENHRY and SYGVKD. This CDR3 has 12 amino acids. Trimming shortened V by 4 bases and J by 13 bases, and 16 bases separated the two germline ends. CDR3 DNA: TGTGCCATCAGTGGTAGGGCCAATGTACTCACCTTC. It specifies CAISGRANVLTF.

In the case of this clonotype: A read error may explain this, as a much larger clone is one base away. The rearrangement joins TRBV3-1 to TRBJ2-7; D is perhaps TRBD1 (9 bases). CDR1 is LGHDT and CDR2 is YNNKEL in the germline V gene (reference sequence). The CDR3 has 17 amino acids. Deletions cut 1 base from V and 6 bases from J, with 22 bases between. The CDR3 DNA is TGTGCCAGCAGCCAAGCACGGGAGGGGACAGGGACCGGCGAGCAGTACTTC. It codes for CASSQAREGTGTGEQYF.

The chain employs TRBV20-1 and TRBJ2-2; 7 nucleotides line up with TRBD2. The CDR3 runs to 13 residues. V was clipped by 6 bases and J by 6 bases; unmatched bases: 7. Germline V gene lookup returns CDR1 DFQATT and CDR2 SNEGSKA (reference sequence). The CDR3 region is CSAALGGAGELFF. CDR3 bases: TGCAGTGCCGCCTTGGGGGGGGCCGGGGAGCTGTTTTTT.

The chain links TRBV30 to TRBJ2-7; 7 nucleotides align to TRBD2. CDR3 size: 14 residues. Germline V gene sequence: CDR1 GTSNPN, CDR2 SVGIG (reference sequence). The trim removed 2 bases at V and 5 bases at J, leaving 9 bases unmatched. CDR3 nucleotides: TGTGCCTGGAGTTACTCCCTACGGGGGGACGAGCAGTACTTC. It yields the protein CAWSYSLRGDEQYF.

This clonotype was counted between two and nine times. V is TRBV7-9 and J is TRBJ2-2, with D maybe TRBD2 (6 bases). Between the trimmed V and J ends, which lost 3 bases and 8 bases, there was a span of 16 bases. The CDR3 covers 15 residues. Germline CDR1 reads SEHNR; CDR2 reads FQNEAQ (reference sequence). CDR3 region: CASSFSPGASGELFF. CDR3 DNA sequence: TGTGCCAGCAGCTTTTCACCGGGAGCTTCAGGGGAGCTGTTTTTT. Together with reference TRBV7-9 and TRBJ2-2, the CDR3 gives the full variable domain: DTGVSQNPRHKITKRGQNVTFRCDPISEHNRLYWYRQTLGQGPEFLTYFQNEAQLEKSRLLSDRFSAERPKGSFSTLEIQRTEQGDSAMYLCASSFSPGASGELFFGEGSRLTVL.

This rearrangement joins TRBV20-1 to TRBJ2-2; D might be TRBD1 or TRBD2, each matching 5 bases. Trimming removed 3 bases from V and 4 bases from J, with 21 bases in between. Germline V gene sequence: CDR1 DFQATT, CDR2 SNEGSKA (reference sequence). This CDR3 spans 17 amino acids. Written as DNA, the CDR3 is TGCAGTGCTAGCACCTCAAGGGGACCAGAGAGCACCGGGGAGCTGTTTTTT. Its translation: CSASTSRGPESTGELFF.

The chain recombines TRBV4-1 with TRBJ1-2; 7 bases align to TRBD1. With V trimmed by 0 bases and J by 1 base, 5 bases remained unmatched. CDR1 and CDR2 from the germline V gene are MGHRA and YSYEKL. The CDR3 contains 16 residues. This CDR3 is CASSQDPGQFNYGYTF. The CDR3 nucleotides are TGCGCCAGCAGCCAAGATCCGGGACAGTTTAACTATGGCTACACCTTC.

This clonotype showed up many times. The V and J genes are TRBV5-5 and TRBJ2-3; D unclear. The germline V and J ends were trimmed by 0 bases and 2 bases, with 7 bases remaining between them. This CDR3 comprises 14 residues. CDR1 is SGHKS, CDR2 YYEKEE, per germline (reference sequence). CDR3 DNA sequence: TGTGCCAGCAGCTTGGGCCAATACACAGATACGCAGTATTTT. Amino acids: CASSLGQYTDTQYF.

This clonotype was found a few times. The chain carries TRBV5-1 and TRBJ1-1, with D maybe TRBD1 (5 bases). Looked up from germline, CDR1 is SGHRS and CDR2 is YFSETQ. The CDR3 sequence is 16 residues long. V lost 5 bases, J lost 6 bases, and 23 bases lay in between. The CDR3 region is CASSWGGGNDYAEAFF. CDR3 sequence (DNA): TGCGCCAGCAGTTGGGGGGGGGGGAACGATTACGCTGAAGCTTTCTTT.

In this sample, this clonotype turned up many times. V and J are TRBV5-1 and TRBJ2-1; perhaps TRBD2 as D (5 bases). Deletions cut 0 bases from V and 7 bases from J, with 14 bases between. CDR1 is SGHRS, CDR2 YFSETQ, per germline. The CDR3 is made up of 15 amino acids. The chain's CDR3 is CASSLAPAGENEQFF. DNA for the CDR3: TGCGCCAGCAGCTTGGCGCCTGCGGGTGAGAATGAGCAGTTCTTC.

This clonotype has a handful of counts. V gene TRBV20-1 combines with J gene TRBJ2-7; D not resolved. The germline CDR1 and CDR2 sequences are DFQATT and SNEGSKA (reference sequence). The V end lost 5 bases, the J end lost 0 bases, and 11 bases lay between the germline ends. This CDR3 has 13 amino acids. The CDR3 bases are TGCAGTGCTGGGCAAACCCTCTCCTACGAGCAGTACTTC. Protein: CSAGQTLSYEQYF.

The table lists this clonotype with many counts. This chain joins TRBV3-1 and TRBJ1-4; tentative D call: TRBD1 (6 bases). The CDR3 is 14 residues long. Per the germline V gene, CDR1 is LGHDT and CDR2 is YNNKEL (reference sequence). V dropped 1 base and J dropped 10 bases, with 13 bases sitting between them. The CDR3 protein is CASSQASSGVKLFF. The CDR3 bases are TGTGCCAGCAGCCAAGCTTCCTCAGGGGTAAAACTGTTTTTT.

This clonotype occurred once. The rearrangement joins TRBV27 to TRBJ1-5, with 12 bases identical to TRBD1. The length of the CDR3 is 17 residues. Germline assignment: CDR1 MNHEY and CDR2 SMNVEV (reference sequence). V dropped 6 bases and J dropped 8; count of bases not matched to a gene: 14. The CDR3 DNA follows: TGTGCCAGCAGCTCGGGGACAGGGGGCTTTTTTTGGGAGCCCCAGCATTTT. This sequence encodes CASSSGTGGFFWEPQHF.

In this sample, this clonotype turned up many times. V gene TRBV5-1 combines with J gene TRBJ2-1; 10 bases map to TRBD2. With 6 bases clipped from V and 7 bases from J, the junction kept 10 bases outside the gene matches. CDR1 and CDR2 (germline): SGHRS, YFSETQ. The CDR3 has 15 residues. DNA for the CDR3: TGCGCCAGCACCGGGCTAGCGGGAGTAAAAAATGAGCAGTTCTTC. Translated, it gives CASTGLAGVKNEQFF.

This clonotype has a handful of counts. One junction end disagrees with the germline gene, perhaps due to a read error. The chain uses TRBV3-1 and TRBJ2-7; 9 nucleotides align to TRBD2. Germline-derived CDR1 and CDR2 are LGHDT and YNNKEL (reference sequence). The CDR3 contains 12 residues. As DNA, the CDR3 is TGTGCCGGCAGCGCGGGGGGGCACGAGCAGTACTTC. Encoded protein: CAGSAGGHEQYF.

In its sample, this clonotype was seen many times. This chain uses TRBV7-9 with TRBJ2-5; 12 nucleotides line up with TRBD2. CDR3 size: 15 residues. V was pared by 3 bases and J by 6 bases, with 5 bases of the junction left unmatched. CDR1 and CDR2 from the germline V gene are SEHNR and FQNEAQ (reference sequence). The CDR3 region has the DNA TGTGCCAGCAGCTTCGAACTAGCGGGAGGAAAGACCCAGTACTTC. It encodes CASSFELAGGKTQYF.

In its sample, this clonotype was seen many times. The chain's CDR3 is CASRPGTSLRVSYNEQFF. In nucleotides, the CDR3 is TGTGCCAGCCGCCCCGGGACTAGCCTCCGGGTCTCCTACAATGAGCAGTTCTTC. This chain joins TRBV27 and TRBJ2-1; 9 bases are a match to TRBD2. The CDR3 totals 18 residues. The V segment lost 8 bases and the J segment 0 bases; nucleotides outside the gene matches: 14. Germline-derived CDR1 and CDR2 are MNHEY and SMNVEV (reference sequence).

This clonotype was seen repeatedly, ten times or more. V usage is TRBV20-1 and J usage is TRBJ2-1, with D possibly called TRBD1 or TRBD2 (5 bases each). V lost 2 bases and J 6 bases, leaving 17 bases between the germline ends. CDR3 length: 15 residues. Germline V gene lookup returns CDR1 DFQATT and CDR2 SNEGSKA (reference sequence). In DNA, the CDR3 is TGCAGTGCTAGACTAGCCGGGACCCCCACCAATGAGCAGTTCTTC. It yields the protein CSARLAGTPTNEQFF.

This chain uses TRBV3-1 with TRBJ2-2; D unresolved. Per the germline V gene, CDR1 is LGHDT and CDR2 is YNNKEL (reference sequence). Deletions cut 5 bases from V and 2 bases from J, with 6 bases between. The CDR3 contains 13 residues. CDR3 residues: CASSMGNTGELFF. In DNA, the CDR3 is TGTGCCAGCAGCATGGGCAACACCGGGGAGCTGTTTTTT.

This clonotype occurred a few times. The chain couples TRBV30 to TRBJ1-2; TRBD1 agrees at 8 bases. The CDR3 length is 13 residues. J lost 4 bases, V lost 0 bases, and 1 base had no gene match. Germline loops: CDR1 GTSNPN, CDR2 SVGIG (reference sequence). This CDR3 reads CAWSVGTGYGYTF. The CDR3 coding sequence is TGTGCCTGGAGTGTAGGGACAGGCTATGGCTACACCTTC.

This clonotype was counted at least ten times. The gene calls are TRBV5-1 and TRBJ2-3; 10 bases align to TRBD2. This CDR3 has 16 residues. Trimming took 4 bases from V and 6 from J; bases not matched to a gene: 11. The germline V gene encodes CDR1 SGHRS and CDR2 YFSETQ. DNA of the CDR3: TGCGCCAGCAGCCCCGGGGCTAGCGGGAGTTCTGATACGCAGTATTTT. This gives the protein CASSPGASGSSDTQYF. Filled out from reference TRBV5-1 and TRBJ2-3, the complete variable domain reads KAGVTQTPRYLIKTRGQQVTLSCSPISGHRSVSWYQQTPGQGLQFLFEYFSETQRNKGNFPGRFSGRQFSNSRSEMNVSTLELGDSALYLCASSPGASGSSDTQYFGPGTRLTVL.

This clonotype was counted ten times or more. The V call is TRBV30, the J call TRBJ2-7; 9 nucleotides line up with TRBD1. Germline lookup yields CDR1 GTSNPN and CDR2 SVGIG (reference sequence). The CDR3 runs 14 residues. Germline trimming cut 2 bases from V and 4 bases from J; bases unmatched to any gene: 6. CDR3 in DNA: TGTGCCTGGAGTTCCGGGACAGGGCTTTACGAGCAGTACTTC. It encodes CAWSSGTGLYEQYF.

This chain links TRBV29-1 with TRBJ2-3, with D unclear. Per germline, CDR1 SQVTM and CDR2 ANQGSEA. Deletions cut 3 bases from V and 6 bases from J, with 4 bases between. The CDR3 has 10 amino acids. The CDR3 protein is CSVEKDTQYF. Written as DNA, the CDR3 is TGCAGCGTTGAGAAGGATACGCAGTATTTT.

This clonotype was counted between two and nine times. The chain couples TRBV9 to TRBJ1-6; no clear D gene. Germline V gene lookup returns CDR1 SGDLS and CDR2 YYNGEE. The CDR3 contains 15 residues. V dropped 0 bases and J dropped 8 bases, with 12 bases sitting between them. For the CDR3, the DNA is TGTGCCAGCAGCGTAGCTGGATCCGGGTATTCACCCCTCCACTTT. Protein: CASSVAGSGYSPLHF.

This chain uses TRBV20-1 with TRBJ1-1, with D possibly matching TRBD1 (5 bases). The V and J ends lost 6 bases and 11 bases respectively, with 19 bases between them. This CDR3 contains 12 residues. Germline V lookup: CDR1 DFQATT, CDR2 SNEGSKA (reference sequence). CDR3 in amino acids: CSATTPAGPAFF. In DNA form, the CDR3 reads TGCAGTGCAACCACCCCCGCAGGGCCCGCTTTCTTT.

The chain uses TRBV25-1 and TRBJ2-7, with 8 bases aligning to TRBD2. The ends lost 4 bases at V and 2 bases at J; junction bases unmatched: 4. The CDR3 totals 14 residues. Germline assignment: CDR1 MGHDK and CDR2 SYGVNS. The CDR3 spells CASSVAGGPYEQYF. The CDR3 DNA sequence: TGTGCCAGCAGTGTGGCGGGAGGACCCTACGAGCAGTACTTC.

This clonotype was counted many times. This chain uses TRBV28 with TRBJ2-2; 14 positions agree with TRBD2. The CDR3 is 17 amino acids. Per the germline V gene, CDR1 is MDHEN and CDR2 is SYDVKM. Germline trimming cut 7 bases from V and 6 bases from J; bases unmatched to any gene: 10. This CDR3 reads CASKGQGLAGVSGELFF. The CDR3 coding sequence is TGTGCCAGCAAAGGACAGGGACTAGCGGGAGTCTCCGGGGAGCTGTTTTTT.

This clonotype was counted between two and nine times. This sequence joins TRBV28 and TRBJ1-5; no firm D call. Per germline, CDR1 MDHEN and CDR2 SYDVKM. This CDR3 is built from 14 residues. V lost 2 bases and J 9 bases, leaving 14 bases between the germline ends. The CDR3 region has the DNA TGTGCCAGCAGTTTAATCCAAACCAGCCGGCCCCAGCATTTT. This codes for CASSLIQTSRPQHF.

This clonotype was seen only once. The chain carries TRBV25-1 and TRBJ1-1; 7 positions match TRBD1. The CDR3 is made up of 13 amino acids. Germline V gene lookup returns CDR1 MGHDK and CDR2 SYGVNS. V was clipped by 10 bases and J by 3 bases; unmatched bases: 8. The DNA of the CDR3 is TGTGCCACCAAGGACAGGCGTGACACTGAAGCTTTCTTT. Its translation: CATKDRRDTEAFF.